The 13 T cell receptor beta chains below all came from one sample that was sequenced in a study of T cell responses to AZD1222 COVID-19 vaccine. Repertoires were generated with immunoSEQ multiplex PCR, while TCRdb's copy carries only in-frame clones and drops some. This sample has tens of thousands of clones; about nine tenths occur once, and the top ten carry under 3%. The sample consisted of peripheral blood, taken on day 0 of AZD1222 vaccination. The receptors come from an adult in good health.

The chain combines TRBV3-1 (or the pseudogene TRBV3-2) with TRBJ2-2; 14 bases fit TRBD2. V was pared by 3 bases and J by 4 bases, with 4 bases of the junction left unmatched. The CDR3 consists of 17 residues. The germline CDR1 and CDR2 sequences are LGHDT and YNNKEL (reference sequence). In DNA form, the CDR3 reads TGTGCCAGCAGCCATAGACTAGCGGGAGGGCCCACCGGGGAGCTGTTTTTT. Protein product: CASSHRLAGGPTGELFF.

Here the CDR3 reads CARTGSSYNEQFF. DNA for the CDR3: TGTGCCAGAACGGGGTCTTCCTACAATGAGCAGTTCTTC. V and J are TRBV2 and TRBJ2-1, with D maybe TRBD2 (5 bases). Trimming took off 9 bases at V and 1 base at J, with 10 bases between the two ends. The length of the CDR3 is 13 residues. Germline CDR1 and CDR2: SNHLY and FYNNEI.

The chain joins TRBV7-8 to TRBJ1-1; no clear D. There are 14 residues in the CDR3. The germline CDR1 and CDR2 sequences are SGHVS and FQNEAQ. Trimming cost V 8 bases and J 0 bases, with 13 bases left between them. As DNA, the CDR3 is TGTGCCAGCGCCTTGGGAGGCATGAACACTGAAGCTTTCTTT. Its translation is CASALGGMNTEAFF.

The chain joins TRBV5-1 to TRBJ1-1; the D is unclear. Deletions cut 3 bases from V and 4 bases from J, with 19 bases between. The CDR3 contains 16 residues. Germline V CDR1 and CDR2: SGHRS, YFSETQ. CDR3 region: CASSWTASAPGTEAFF. The DNA of the CDR3 is TGCGCCAGCAGCTGGACGGCCTCCGCACCCGGCACTGAAGCTTTCTTT.

The V gene is TRBV5-6, the J gene TRBJ1-2; 8 bases align to TRBD1. The CDR3 runs 13 residues. Germline V gene sequence: CDR1 SGHDT, CDR2 YYEEEE. Trimming took 3 bases from V and 10 from J; bases not matched to a gene: 8. CDR3 nucleotide sequence: TGTGCCAGCAGCTGGTGGACAGGGAGAGACTACACCTTC. Translation gives CASSWWTGRDYTF. Complete variable domain (other parts from reference TRBV5-6 and TRBJ1-2): DAGVTQSPTHLIKTRGQQVTLRCSPKSGHDTVSWYQQALGQGPQFIFQYYEEEERQRGNFPDRFSGHQFPNYSSELNVNALLLGDSALYLCASSWWTGRDYTFGSGTRLTVV.

V and J are TRBV11-3 and TRBJ2-3; the D is unclear. In germline, CDR1 is SGHNT, CDR2 YENEEA. The CDR3 has 13 residues. V lost 0 bases, J lost 4 bases, and 5 bases lay in between. CDR3 in amino acids: CASSLDSADTQYF. The CDR3 coding sequence is TGTGCCAGCAGCTTAGATTCTGCAGATACGCAGTATTTT.

V is TRBV12-5 and J is TRBJ1-5; 7 bases match TRBD1. The CDR3 covers 13 residues. Trimming at V came to 3 bases and at J to 4 bases, leaving 0 bases not matched to a gene. From germline, CDR1 is LGHNT and CDR2 FRNRAP. The CDR3 reads CASGLQGNQPQHF. Here the CDR3 DNA reads TGTGCTAGTGGTTTACAGGGGAATCAGCCCCAGCATTTT.

This clone turned up a few times. The chain uses TRBV12-3 or TRBV12-4 and TRBJ1-5; D gene unclear. Trimming cost V 2 bases and J 7 bases, with 6 bases left between them. This CDR3 is 12 amino acids long. This chain's CDR3 is CASSLLEQPQHF. CDR3 sequence (DNA): TGTGCCAGCAGTTTACTGGAACAGCCCCAGCATTTT.

The CDR3 loop reads CEGGFGLSNQPQHF. CDR3 nucleotides: TGTGAAGGGGGTTTTGGCTTGAGCAATCAGCCCCAGCATTTT. The chain is built from TRBV6-5 and TRBJ1-5, with D possibly matching TRBD1 (6 bases). CDR1 is MNHEY and CDR2 is SVGAGI in the germline V gene. This CDR3 has 14 amino acids.

V gene TRBV20-1 combines with J gene TRBJ2-1, with TRBD2 as a possible D gene (6 bases). Trimming took 3 bases from V and 5 from J, leaving 20 bases between them. The CDR3 runs to 16 residues. Germline-derived CDR1 and CDR2 are DFQATT and SNEGSKA (reference sequence). In nucleotides, the CDR3 is TGCAGTGCTAGTGTCTGGGACTCATCCTTTAACAATGAGCAGTTCTTC. It translates to CSASVWDSSFNNEQFF.

The gene calls are TRBV6-2 or TRBV6-3 and TRBJ1-4; D is unclear. V shed 6 bases and J shed 8 bases, with 19 bases lying between them. The CDR3 spans 15 residues. CDR1 is MNHEY and CDR2 is SVGEGT in the germline V gene. In nucleotides, the CDR3 is TGTGCCAGCAGCCCACGGGAACAGAAGGTCGAAAAACTGTTTTTT. It yields the protein CASSPREQKVEKLFF.

This clone was observed a single time. CDR3 sequence (DNA): TGTGCCAGCAGCTATGGGACATACGGCGAAGCTTTCTTT. This sequence encodes CASSYGTYGEAFF. The V and J genes are TRBV7-2 and TRBJ1-1, with D maybe TRBD1 (6 bases). Trimming took off 4 bases at V and 8 bases at J, with 14 bases between the two ends. From germline, CDR1 is SGHTA and CDR2 FQGNSA. The CDR3 is 13 amino acids.

The gene calls are TRBV6-1 and TRBJ1-2, with D tentatively TRBD1 (5 bases). The V gene lost 2 bases and the J gene lost 2 bases, with 9 bases spanning the gap. This CDR3 is built from 14 residues. Germline-derived CDR1 and CDR2 are MNHNS and SASEGT. The CDR3 sequence: CASSERTQNYGYTF. As DNA, the CDR3 is TGTGCCAGCAGTGAAAGGACACAGAACTATGGCTACACCTTC.